This passage covers 14 T cell receptor beta chains from one sample sequenced in a study of graft-versus-host responses after intestinal transplantation. Data came from immunoSEQ multiplex PCR; TCRdb stores just in-frame clones and leaves some out. The sample contains tens of thousands of clones, 90% to 95% of which appear only once. Antigens of these TCRs are unknown. The sample was unstimulated CD4+ T cells sorted from spleen or lymph node cells, taken before intestinal transplant. The receptors originated from a human donor who received an intestinal transplant.

The chain employs TRBV5-5 and TRBJ1-3, with 8 bases fitting TRBD1. With 4 bases clipped from V and 4 bases from J, the junction kept 1 base outside the gene matches. This CDR3 is built from 13 residues. Germline-derived CDR1 and CDR2 are SGHKS and YYEKEE (reference sequence). The CDR3 sequence: CASSRDRGNTIYF. CDR3 DNA: TGTGCCAGCAGCCGGGACAGGGGAAACACCATATATTTT.

The chain has TRBV6-4 and TRBJ1-5; D is possibly TRBD1 (6 bases). The V end lost 11 bases, the J end lost 6 bases, and 17 bases lay between the germline ends. The CDR3 runs to 13 residues. Germline V gene sequence: CDR1 MRHNA, CDR2 SNTAGT. CDR3 sequence reads: CAAQGRGCQPQHF. The CDR3 DNA follows: TGTGCCGCCCAGGGGAGGGGGTGTCAGCCCCAGCATTTT.

This clone was recorded once. The V gene is TRBV15, the J gene TRBJ2-3, with TRBD1 matching 7 bases. Germline V gives CDR1 LNHNV, CDR2 YYDKDF (reference sequence). V lost 1 base, J lost 1 base, and 2 bases stayed unmatched. This CDR3 is 15 amino acids long. CDR3 coding DNA: TGTGCCACCAGCAGAGGACAGGGTCGCACAGATACGCAGTATTTT. Encoded protein: CATSRGQGRTDTQYF.

The chain combines TRBV4-3 with TRBJ2-1; a possible D gene is TRBD2 (5 bases). Germline V lookup: CDR1 LGHNA, CDR2 YSLEER. CDR3 length equals 14 residues. Trimming pared 3 bases from V and 5 bases from J, leaving 11 bases between. The CDR3 nucleotides read TGCGCCAGCAGCCATGATGACTACAACAATGAGCAGTTCTTC. Its protein is CASSHDDYNNEQFF.

This clone has only one observation. The gene calls are TRBV27 and TRBJ2-7, with 9 bases identical to TRBD1. V lost 2 bases to trimming and J lost 6 bases; unmatched junction nucleotides: 5. Germline CDR1 MNHEY, CDR2 SMNVEV (reference sequence). The CDR3 is made up of 14 amino acids. This CDR3 reads CASSLRDRAVEQYF. The DNA for the CDR3 is TGTGCCAGCAGTTTAAGGGACAGGGCGGTCGAGCAGTACTTC.

The J gene is TRBJ2-3, the V gene TRBV14; 10 bases are a match to TRBD2. With V trimmed by 5 bases and J by 4 bases, 6 bases remained unmatched. There are 15 residues in the CDR3. CDR1 and CDR2 (germline): SGHDN, FVKESK. Here the CDR3 reads CASSSTSGRADTQYF. The DNA of the CDR3 is TGTGCCAGCAGCTCGACTAGCGGGCGCGCAGATACGCAGTATTTT.

This clone appeared a single time. The chain uses TRBV4-3 and TRBJ1-2; no clear D gene. The CDR3 totals 15 residues. V lost 0 bases and J lost 4, with 12 bases in between. Germline V CDR1 and CDR2: LGHNA, YSLEER. The chain's CDR3 is CASSQDQLYGYGYTF. DNA of the CDR3: TGCGCCAGCAGCCAAGATCAACTGTATGGCTATGGCTACACCTTC.

The chain combines TRBV4-3 with TRBJ1-2; 10 nucleotides agree with TRBD1. This CDR3 has 13 amino acids. V was clipped by 3 bases and J by 7 bases; unmatched bases: 2. The germline CDR1 and CDR2 sequences are LGHNA and YSLEER. CDR3 in amino acids: CASSHGTGVGYTF. The CDR3 nucleotides are TGCGCCAGCAGCCACGGGACAGGGGTTGGCTACACCTTC.

The V gene is TRBV19, the J gene TRBJ2-5, with 12 bases aligning to TRBD1. CDR3 length equals 15 residues. J lost 6 bases, V lost 3 bases, and 5 bases had no gene match. The germline V gene encodes CDR1 LNHDA and CDR2 SQIVND (reference sequence). The CDR3 sequence: CASSIGTGGLKTQYF. The CDR3 coding sequence is TGTGCCAGTAGTATCGGGACAGGGGGCCTGAAGACCCAGTACTTC.

The chain links TRBV18 to TRBJ2-1; D is perhaps TRBD1 (6 bases). With 3 bases removed from V and 10 bases from J, the gap between germline ends came to 10 bases. The CDR3 has 12 residues. Germline V gives CDR1 KGHSH, CDR2 LQKENI. CDR3 sequence: CASSPLGTEQFF. The CDR3, as DNA: TGTGCCAGCTCACCTCTCGGGACAGAGCAGTTCTTC.

The chain joins TRBV4-3 to TRBJ2-7, with D perhaps TRBD1 (6 bases). Trimming pared 3 bases from V and 2 bases from J, leaving 14 bases between. Germline V gives CDR1 LGHNA, CDR2 YSLEER. This CDR3 region has 15 residues. CDR3 in amino acids: CASSHTGTLPYEQYF. The CDR3 region has the DNA TGCGCCAGCAGCCACACCGGGACACTTCCCTACGAGCAGTACTTC.

V gene TRBV18 combines with J gene TRBJ2-5, with D uncertain. This CDR3 has 13 amino acids. Germline-derived CDR1 and CDR2 are KGHSH and LQKENI. With 3 bases removed from V and 4 bases from J, the gap between germline ends came to 9 bases. The CDR3 bases are TGTGCCAGCTCACCGAATCAGGCAGAGACCCAGTACTTC. Translating it yields CASSPNQAETQYF.

The chain links TRBV2 to TRBJ2-2; perhaps TRBD2 as D (6 bases). V lost 6 bases to trimming and J lost 4 bases, with 12 bases between them. CDR1 is SNHLY, CDR2 FYNNEI, per germline. The CDR3 is 14 amino acids. CDR3 nucleotides: TGTGCCAGCAGGGACTACCGGGGCACCGGGGAGCTGTTTTTT. This encodes CASRDYRGTGELFF.

CDR3 protein: CAWSVGAEGNTIYF. Here the CDR3 DNA reads TGTGCCTGGAGTGTGGGGGCAGAAGGAAACACCATATATTTT. The V call is TRBV30, the J call TRBJ1-3; the D gene is possibly TRBD1 (6 bases). The length of the CDR3 is 14 residues. Germline CDR1 and CDR2: GTSNPN and SVGIG (reference sequence). V gave up 0 bases and J gave up 4 bases, with 10 bases separating them.